These 29 T cell receptor beta chains came from one sample sequenced in a study of T cells in Graves' hyperthyroidism and ophthalmopathy. RNA transcripts provided the source from which TCR beta CDR3 regions were amplified. In the first-round RT-PCR of the TCR CDR3, the HTBI primer set was used. TCRdb independently ran MiXCR on the multiplex PCR reads; one entry per CDR3 protein. Of 500,000 to 550,000 distinct CDR3 sequences detected, about 20% appear once; the ten largest clones hold about 45%. Input material: blood. The source of these receptors is a middle-aged man with Graves' ophthalmopathy.

This rearrangement joins TRBV20-1 to TRBJ2-3; D possibly matches TRBD1 or TRBD2 (6 bases each). This CDR3 contains 15 residues. The ends were cut back, 6 bases at V and 4 bases at J, with 20 bases in the middle. The germline V gene has CDR1 DFQATT and CDR2 SNEGSKA (reference sequence). CDR3 DNA: TGCAGTGCCAACCCAGGTCGGGGGCTGGCAGATACGCAGTATTTT. It codes for CSANPGRGLADTQYF.

This clonotype was found many times. DNA of the CDR3: TGTGCCAGCAGCCCAGGGACTACTCAGCGGGAGACCCAGTACTTC. Translation gives CASSPGTTQRETQYF. The rearrangement uses TRBV7-8 and TRBJ2-5; TRBD2 matches 7 bases. Germline trimming cut 5 bases from V and 5 bases from J; bases unmatched to any gene: 11. CDR1 is SGHVS, CDR2 FQNEAQ, per germline. The CDR3 is 15 residues long.

The chain recombines TRBV12-5 with TRBJ1-6; tentative D call: TRBD1 (5 bases). The CDR3 runs to 13 residues. Trimming took off 7 bases at V and 9 bases at J, with 13 bases between the two ends. The germline CDR1 and CDR2 sequences are LGHNT and FRNRAP. CDR3 nucleotides: TGTGCTAGTGCTCTGGGGGGGATTTCACCCCTCCACTTT. Protein: CASALGGISPLHF.

The V gene is TRBV5-1, the J gene TRBJ2-1; D may be TRBD2 (5 bases). CDR3 length equals 15 residues. Germline lookup yields CDR1 SGHRS and CDR2 YFSETQ. Trimming left V 4 bases short and J 7 bases short, with 18 bases between. As DNA, the CDR3 is TGCGCCAGCAGCATGGACTCCCCCACGTTAAATGAGCAGTTCTTC. It yields the protein CASSMDSPTLNEQFF.

The sample holds a few counts of this clonotype. The V call is TRBV27, the J call TRBJ1-4; weak D call: TRBD1 (5 bases). Germline V lookup: CDR1 MNHEY, CDR2 SMNVEV (reference sequence). Trimming left V 0 bases short and J 2 bases short, with 13 bases between. This CDR3 spans 17 amino acids. The DNA of the CDR3 is TGTGCCAGCAGTTTATCACAGGAGGAAAGCACTAATGAAAAACTGTTTTTT. Translated: CASSLSQEESTNEKLFF.

The gene calls are TRBV27 and TRBJ1-1; D might be TRBD1 (6 bases). CDR3 size: 15 residues. Germline CDR1 reads MNHEY; CDR2 reads SMNVEV (reference sequence). Trimming removed 5 bases at V and 1 base at J, with 14 bases between. The CDR3 is CASSRSGHPNTEAFF. In DNA, the CDR3 is TGTGCCAGCAGTCGATCGGGACACCCGAACACTGAAGCTTTCTTT.

This clonotype has ten or more counts. CDR3 in amino acids: CASSPGTGRSQPQHF. The CDR3 coding sequence is TGTGCCAGCAGTCCCGGGACAGGGAGAAGTCAGCCCCAGCATTTT. V usage is TRBV6-2 or TRBV6-3 and J usage is TRBJ1-5; 9 nucleotides agree with TRBD1. The J segment lost 6 bases and the V segment lost 5 bases, leaving 8 bases of the junction unmatched. This CDR3 is built from 15 residues. CDR1 is MNHEY and CDR2 is SVGEGT in the germline V gene.

This clonotype was seen a handful of times. The rearrangement uses TRBV24-1 and TRBJ2-3; D perhaps matches TRBD2 (6 bases). Germline lookup yields CDR1 KGHDR and CDR2 SFDVKD. V shed 3 bases and J shed 4 bases, with 13 bases lying between them. CDR3 length: 15 residues. The CDR3 DNA reads as TGTGCCACCAGTGATCGCCGGGGCGGGGCAGATACGCAGTATTTT. Its translation is CATSDRRGGADTQYF.

This clonotype has more than one count but fewer than ten. The chain employs TRBV2 and TRBJ1-4; TRBD1 matches 9 bases. The germline CDR1 and CDR2 sequences are SNHLY and FYNNEI. With 6 bases clipped from V and 5 bases from J, the junction kept 4 bases outside the gene matches. There are 14 residues in the CDR3. The CDR3 nucleotides read TGTGCCAGCAGAGACGGGACAGGGAATGAAAAACTGTTTTTT. Protein product: CASRDGTGNEKLFF.

This clonotype was detected many times. V gene TRBV7-9 combines with J gene TRBJ2-3; 7 positions match TRBD1. After removal of 4 bases from V and 5 bases from J, the junction contained 6 bases not matched to a gene. The CDR3 covers 14 residues. Germline V gives CDR1 SEHNR, CDR2 FQNEAQ (reference sequence). CDR3 coding DNA: TGTGCCAGCAGCTCCGACAGGGAAGGAGATACGCAGTATTTT. Protein: CASSSDREGDTQYF.

This clonotype was detected ten times or more. The CDR3 nucleotides are TGTGCCAGCAGCTTTCCCCTAGGGCGGGAGACCCAGTACTTC. Its protein is CASSFPLGRETQYF. This chain uses TRBV7-8 with TRBJ2-5; D remains unclear. The V and J ends lost 3 bases and 5 bases respectively, with 13 bases between them. The CDR3 is 14 amino acids. CDR1 SGHVS and CDR2 FQNEAQ come from the germline V gene.

This rearrangement joins TRBV4-1 to TRBJ2-4; 9 nucleotides agree with TRBD1. Losses at the gene ends were 3 bases for V and 1 base for J; bases not matched to a gene: 10. The CDR3 covers 18 residues. Germline values: CDR1 MGHRA, CDR2 YSYEKL. In DNA form, the CDR3 reads TGCGCCAGCAGCCAGGACCCCCGGGACAGGGCGGCCAAAAACATTCAGTACTTC. Encoded protein: CASSQDPRDRAAKNIQYF.

This chain joins TRBV15 and TRBJ2-3; D remains ambiguous. Trimming cost V 1 base and J 4 bases, with 6 bases left between them. CDR1 is LNHNV, CDR2 YYDKDF, per germline (reference sequence). This CDR3 spans 13 amino acids. CDR3 loop: CATSRGGSDTQYF. The CDR3 region has the DNA TGTGCCACCAGCAGAGGTGGTTCAGATACGCAGTATTTT.

This clonotype occurred a few times. V usage is TRBV6-2 or TRBV6-3 and J usage is TRBJ2-7; D possibly matches TRBD1 or TRBD2 (5 bases each). Germline V gene data show CDR1 as MNHEY and CDR2 as SVGEGT. CDR3 length: 18 amino acids. The V end was cut by 0 bases, the J end by 6 bases, with 24 bases between. The CDR3 reads CASSYSRGSGSGFSEQYF. The CDR3 coding sequence is TGTGCCAGCAGTTACTCTAGGGGTTCGGGGTCCGGGTTTTCCGAGCAGTACTTC.

The V call is TRBV25-1, the J call TRBJ2-7; possibly TRBD2 for D (5 bases). The CDR3 has 16 residues. Germline loops: CDR1 MGHDK, CDR2 SYGVNS. Trimming shortened V by 6 bases and J by 3 bases, and 21 bases separated the two germline ends. In DNA form, the CDR3 reads TGTGCCAGCAGCTCATTTATCGATCCCGGGGACTACGAGCAGTACTTC. Amino acid sequence: CASSSFIDPGDYEQYF.

The genes are TRBV27 and TRBJ2-2, with D perhaps matching TRBD1 (7 bases). CDR1 is MNHEY, CDR2 SMNVEV, per germline (reference sequence). The CDR3 is made up of 16 amino acids. V dropped 6 bases and J dropped 3 bases, with 17 bases sitting between them. The CDR3 nucleotides are TGTGCCAGCAGCGGCTGGGACAGCGGGTACACCGGGGAGCTGTTTTTT. It encodes CASSGWDSGYTGELFF.

This clonotype was counted between two and nine times. This rearrangement joins TRBV20-1 to TRBJ2-1; 10 nucleotides match TRBD2. CDR3 length equals 16 residues. Germline CDR1 and CDR2: DFQATT and SNEGSKA (reference sequence). The V and J ends lost 6 bases and 0 bases, in that order; junction bases with no gene match: 8. Here the CDR3 reads CSAPRASGGSYNEQFF. The CDR3 nucleotides are TGCAGTGCCCCGAGGGCTAGCGGGGGCTCCTACAATGAGCAGTTCTTC.

This clonotype appeared many times. This sequence joins TRBV7-3 and TRBJ2-7, with a weak D call TRBD1 (6 bases). The CDR3 has 15 residues. Trimming took off 2 bases at V and 0 bases at J, with 11 bases between the two ends. The germline V gene encodes CDR1 SGHTA and CDR2 FQGTGA. The DNA for the CDR3 is TGTGCCAGCAGCTTATGGACAGCCAGCTCCTACGAGCAGTACTTC. It is translated as CASSLWTASSYEQYF.

In its sample, this clonotype was seen a few times. The genes are TRBV9 and TRBJ1-2, with 7 bases identical to TRBD1. CDR1 and CDR2 (germline): SGDLS, YYNGEE. The CDR3 spans 15 residues. V gave up 3 bases and J gave up 2 bases; unmatched junction bases: 7. As DNA, the CDR3 is TGTGCCAGCAGCGCACAGGGGAAACTCAACTATGGCTACACCTTC. As protein: CASSAQGKLNYGYTF.

V is TRBV11-2 and J is TRBJ2-1, with TRBD2 matching 15 bases. V gave up 8 bases and J gave up 12 bases; unmatched junction bases: 20. CDR1 SGHAT and CDR2 FQNNGV come from the germline V gene. The CDR3 is made up of 18 amino acids. For the CDR3, the DNA is TGTGCCAGCGGATACCCCCCTACCGGGACTAGCGGGAGGTCTGGGCAGTTCTTC. Amino acid sequence: CASGYPPTGTSGRSGQFF.

The chain combines TRBV18 with TRBJ1-5, with 7 bases matching TRBD1. The CDR3 is 13 amino acids. Germline V gene data show CDR1 as KGHSH and CDR2 as LQKENI. V shed 4 bases, J shed 11 bases, and the junction held 8 bases outside the gene matches. This chain's CDR3 is CASSLNDRESQHF. CDR3 DNA sequence: TGTGCCAGCTCACTCAACGACAGGGAGTCCCAGCATTTT. The full variable domain, its missing parts supplied by reference TRBV18 and TRBJ1-5, is NAGVMQNPRHLVRRRGQEARLRCSPMKGHSHVYWYRQLPEEGLKFMVYLQKENIIDESGMPKERFSAEFPKEGPSILRIQQVVRGDSAAYFCASSLNDRESQHFGDGTRLSIL.

The J gene is TRBJ1-2, the V gene TRBV20-1, with D perhaps TRBD1 (6 bases). V was clipped by 0 bases and J by 0 bases, with 11 bases between them. This CDR3 has 15 residues. Per germline, CDR1 DFQATT and CDR2 SNEGSKA (reference sequence). CDR3 DNA sequence: TGCAGTGCTAGAGACAGGGGACCCACTAACTATGGCTACACCTTC. It is translated as CSARDRGPTNYGYTF.

The chain is built from TRBV30 and TRBJ2-2, with D possibly matching TRBD2 (5 bases). Germline V gives CDR1 GTSNPN, CDR2 SVGIG (reference sequence). The V end lost 5 bases, the J end lost 0 bases, and 10 bases lay between the germline ends. The length of the CDR3 is 14 residues. The CDR3 DNA is TGTGCCTGGGGGAGAGGGACGAACACCGGGGAGCTGTTTTTT. Translation: CAWGRGTNTGELFF.

This clonotype was detected ten times or more. This sequence joins TRBV12-3 or TRBV12-4 and TRBJ2-1, with 11 bases fitting TRBD1. V dropped 5 bases and J dropped 8; count of bases not matched to a gene: 11. This CDR3 has 16 residues. Here the CDR3 reads CASSAPGQGGLYEQFF. The CDR3 bases are TGTGCCAGCAGTGCCCCGGGACAGGGGGGGCTGTATGAGCAGTTCTTC.

This chain joins TRBV5-4 and TRBJ1-4; unclear D gene. This CDR3 has 14 residues. Germline CDR1 is SGHNT and CDR2 is YYREEE (reference sequence). V was shortened by 3 bases and J by 4 bases, with 10 bases between the two germline ends. In DNA, the CDR3 is TGTGCCAGCAGCTCAGACTGGGATAATGAAAAACTGTTTTTT. It yields the protein CASSSDWDNEKLFF.

V and J are TRBV11-2 and TRBJ2-7; a weak D match, TRBD2 (5 bases). V was shortened by 4 bases and J by 5 bases, with 9 bases between the two germline ends. CDR3 length: 12 amino acids. The germline CDR1 and CDR2 sequences are SGHAT and FQNNGV. The CDR3 region is CASSSIGDEQYF. The CDR3 coding sequence is TGTGCCAGCAGCTCAATCGGGGACGAGCAGTACTTC.

The chain employs TRBV20-1 and TRBJ2-3; D gene ambiguous. Trimming cost V 1 base and J 2 bases, with 10 bases left between them. CDR1 DFQATT and CDR2 SNEGSKA come from the germline V gene (reference sequence). This CDR3 has 14 amino acids. CDR3 residues: CSARVRPLTDTQYF. CDR3 sequence (DNA): TGCAGTGCTAGAGTGCGCCCACTCACAGATACGCAGTATTTT.

Remarks on this clonotype: Sequence at one end of the junction differs from germline and may be a read error. The chain uses TRBV7-8 and TRBJ2-1, with 8 bases aligning to TRBD1. This CDR3 contains 12 residues. Germline V gene data show CDR1 as SGHVS and CDR2 as FQNEAQ. The CDR3 reads CASTPTPGTGRF. As DNA, the CDR3 is TGTGCCAGCACGCCCACACCCGGGACAGGAAGGTTC.

This clonotype occurred many times. This chain connects TRBV5-5 to TRBJ1-2, with TRBD1 as a possible D gene (5 bases). CDR1 is SGHKS and CDR2 is YYEKEE in the germline V gene (reference sequence). This CDR3 spans 13 amino acids. Trimming took 4 bases from V and 5 from J, leaving 12 bases between them. CDR3 DNA: TGTGCCAGCAGCACCGGGACGGATTATGGCTACACCTTC. This gives the protein CASSTGTDYGYTF.